Sequencing of this T cell receptor beta chain was carried out in a study of blood T cells in healthy people across ages. A J-beta primer mix and a sample-barcoded 5' primer were used in a second PCR of about 7 to 12 cycles. Carrying 12 random nucleotides, a template-switch adaptor labeled each individual cDNA molecule. At least 3 million CDR3-containing paired-end reads were obtained per sample. TCRdb reprocessed the 5' RACE reads with MiXCR, giving one entry per CDR3 protein. The sample shows around 940,000 distinct CDR3 sequences, 51% of them seen only once. CDR3 length: 14 amino acids. Between the trimmed V and J ends, which lost 2 bases and 6 bases, there was a span of 14 bases. CDR1 GTSNPN and CDR2 SVGIG come from the germline V gene (reference sequence).

What was sequenced was blood. The chain combines TRBV30 with TRBJ1-5, with D tentatively TRBD1 (5 bases). The sequence was obtained from a woman aged 55-70 years in good health. CDR3 DNA sequence: TGTGCCTGGAGTCGACGGGGGGGTGGTCAGCCCCAGCATTTT. This codes for CAWSRRGGGQPQHF. The whole variable domain, remainder taken from reference TRBV30 and TRBJ1-5, is SQTIHQWPATLVQPVGSPLSLECTVEGTSNPNLYWYRQAAGRGLQLLFYSVGIGQISSEVPQNLSASRPQDRQFILSSKKLLLSDSGFYLCAWSRRGGGQPQHFGDGTRLSIL.